The next 25 T cell receptor beta chains were all read from a single sample in a study of cytomegalovirus exposure and HLA in healthy donors. With 60 Vbeta and 13 Jbeta primers, the PCR was carried out. The method was immunoSEQ multiplex PCR; TCRdb's version includes in-frame clones alone and lacks a portion of them. In total, the table holds some 47,000 clones. Sequencing was performed on PBMCs. These receptors were collected from a woman aged 40 to 50 in good health and CMV-seronegative.

The gene calls are TRBV7-6 and TRBJ1-1; TRBD1 is a possible D gene (5 bases). The CDR3 contains 13 residues. From germline, CDR1 is SGHVS and CDR2 FNYEAQ. The V gene lost 2 bases and the J gene lost 5 bases, with 9 bases spanning the gap. The CDR3 sequence: CASSLYSGTEAFF. The CDR3 nucleotides read TGTGCCAGCAGCTTATATTCAGGGACTGAAGCTTTCTTT. Full variable domain (remainder filled in from reference TRBV7-6 and TRBJ1-1): GAGVSQSPRYKVTKRGQDVALRCDPISGHVSLYWYRQALGQGPEFLTYFNYEAQQDKSGLPNDRFSAERPEGSISTLTIQRTEQRDSAMYRCASSLYSGTEAFFGQGTRLTVV.

J is TRBJ2-7 and V is TRBV5-4, with TRBD2 matching over 12 bases. V shed 5 bases and J 6 bases; nucleotides not matched to a gene: 9. Germline loops: CDR1 SGHNT, CDR2 YYREEE (reference sequence). The CDR3 covers 15 residues. CDR3 bases: TGTGCCAGCAGTTCGCCTAGCGGGAGGGTCGGCGAGCAGTACTTC. Its translation: CASSSPSGRVGEQYF.

The chain uses TRBV13 and TRBJ1-1; a weak D match, TRBD1 (5 bases). CDR3 length equals 14 residues. Per germline, CDR1 PRHDT and CDR2 FYEKMQ (reference sequence). The V and J ends lost 6 bases and 3 bases respectively, with 14 bases between them. Written as DNA, the CDR3 is TGTGCCAGCAGTGGCCGGGGACTGCACACTGAAGCTTTCTTT. This translates into CASSGRGLHTEAFF.

The chain recombines TRBV7-8 with TRBJ2-7; the D gene is possibly TRBD1 (5 bases). The CDR3 length is 16 residues. V lost 0 bases and J 4 bases, leaving 16 bases between the germline ends. Germline CDR1 is SGHVS and CDR2 is FQNEAQ. CDR3 sequence: CASSLAENRRGYEQYF. In DNA, the CDR3 is TGTGCCAGCAGCTTAGCGGAGAACAGGCGTGGATACGAGCAGTACTTC.

This chain connects TRBV9 to TRBJ2-7, with 10 nucleotides matching TRBD1. With V trimmed by 3 bases and J by 2 bases, 5 bases remained unmatched. In germline, CDR1 is SGDLS, CDR2 YYNGEE. The CDR3 contains 15 residues. CDR3 in amino acids: CASSADGTGAYEQYF. The DNA of the CDR3 is TGTGCCAGCAGCGCTGACGGGACAGGGGCCTACGAGCAGTACTTC.

The J gene is TRBJ1-1, the V gene TRBV5-1; 7 positions match TRBD1. The trim removed 0 bases at V and 6 bases at J, leaving 11 bases unmatched. CDR3 length equals 16 residues. Germline V gives CDR1 SGHRS, CDR2 YFSETQ. The CDR3 region has the DNA TGCGCCAGCAGCTTGGCCCCAGAGGGGGCGATGGCTGAAGCTTTCTTT. It encodes CASSLAPEGAMAEAFF.

V usage is TRBV7-9 and J usage is TRBJ2-7; D is uncertain. CDR1 SEHNR and CDR2 FQNEAQ come from the germline V gene (reference sequence). V lost 3 bases and J lost 3, with 9 bases in between. The CDR3 runs 13 residues. The CDR3 here is CASSLAADYEQYF. In DNA, the CDR3 is TGTGCCAGCAGCTTGGCGGCAGACTACGAGCAGTACTTC.

The chain joins TRBV19 to TRBJ1-2; 8 nucleotides match TRBD1. The CDR3 has 14 residues. Losses at the gene ends were 5 bases for V and 7 bases for J; bases not matched to a gene: 9. Germline V gene lookup returns CDR1 LNHDA and CDR2 SQIVND (reference sequence). The CDR3 DNA reads as TGTGCCAGTAGTTCCGGGGACAGGCTCCGTGGCTACACCTTC. This encodes CASSSGDRLRGYTF.

The chain couples TRBV5-1 to TRBJ2-1; 9 nucleotides line up with TRBD1. This CDR3 has 14 amino acids. CDR1 is SGHRS, CDR2 YFSETQ, per germline. V gave up 2 bases and J gave up 5 bases; unmatched junction bases: 2. CDR3 sequence (DNA): TGCGCCAGCAGCTTCGGGACAGGGAACAATGAGCAGTTCTTC. Its protein is CASSFGTGNNEQFF.

V gene TRBV5-1 combines with J gene TRBJ2-6; D call uncertain. Germline CDR1 SGHRS, CDR2 YFSETQ. This CDR3 spans 18 amino acids. Trimming shortened V by 1 base and J by 0 bases, and 14 bases separated the two germline ends. CDR3: CASSLSESKLSGANVLTF. Here the CDR3 DNA reads TGCGCCAGCAGCTTGAGCGAGAGCAAGCTCTCTGGGGCCAACGTCCTGACTTTC.

The rearrangement uses TRBV23-1 and TRBJ1-1; TRBD1 matches at 7 bases. TRBV23-1 is flagged as an ORF with uncertain function. The ends lost 7 bases at V and 1 base at J; junction bases unmatched: 9. The CDR3 extends over 15 amino acids. As DNA, the CDR3 is TGCGCCAGCAATAGGGGGCGATGGTGGAACACTGAAGCTTTCTTT. This codes for CASNRGRWWNTEAFF.

This chain uses TRBV6-5 with TRBJ1-5; D gene unclear. CDR1 is MNHEY and CDR2 is SVGAGI in the germline V gene. Trimming removed 3 bases from V and 8 bases from J, with 17 bases in between. The CDR3 covers 15 residues. CDR3 in amino acids: CASSYGCISEEPQHF. As DNA, the CDR3 is TGTGCCAGCAGTTATGGGTGCATATCTGAGGAGCCCCAGCATTTT.

The chain combines TRBV6-1 with TRBJ1-2; D might be TRBD1 (6 bases). Germline CDR1 reads MNHNS; CDR2 reads SASEGT. Trimming took off 5 bases at V and 7 bases at J, with 11 bases between the two ends. The CDR3 contains 12 residues. The CDR3 reads CASSLRQVGYTF. As DNA, the CDR3 is TGTGCCAGCAGTCTTCGACAGGTTGGCTACACCTTC.

The chain carries TRBV7-2 and TRBJ2-7; 13 nucleotides match TRBD2. CDR1 is SGHTA and CDR2 is FQGNSA in the germline V gene. The CDR3 spans 14 residues. Germline trimming cut 5 bases from V and 7 bases from J; bases unmatched to any gene: 5. The CDR3 region is CASSLGLAGREQYF. The CDR3 nucleotides are TGTGCCAGCAGCCTGGGACTAGCGGGGCGTGAGCAGTACTTC.

This chain joins TRBV18 and TRBJ1-1, with 8 nucleotides matching TRBD1. Germline loops: CDR1 KGHSH, CDR2 LQKENI. With 2 bases clipped from V and 1 base from J, the junction kept 0 bases outside the gene matches. CDR3 size: 14 residues. As DNA, the CDR3 is TGTGCCAGCTCACCAGGGACAGGGAACACTGAAGCTTTCTTT. It translates to CASSPGTGNTEAFF.

This rearrangement joins TRBV18 to TRBJ2-2; a weak D match, TRBD2 (5 bases). Per germline, CDR1 KGHSH and CDR2 LQKENI. The CDR3 runs 14 residues. V gave up 6 bases and J gave up 5 bases, with 13 bases separating them. The CDR3 bases are TGTGCCAGCTCTTACCGGACTCCGACCGGGGAGCTGTTTTTT. Its protein product is CASSYRTPTGELFF. The variable domain in full, completed from reference TRBV18 and TRBJ2-2, reads NAGVMQNPRHLVRRRGQEARLRCSPMKGHSHVYWYRQLPEEGLKFMVYLQKENIIDESGMPKERFSAEFPKEGPSILRIQQVVRGDSAAYFCASSYRTPTGELFFGEGSRLTVL.

The V and J genes are TRBV30 and TRBJ2-7; D is undetermined. The ends were cut back, 1 base at V and 2 bases at J, with 6 bases in the middle. The CDR3 loop spans 12 amino acids. The V gene's germline CDR1 is GTSNPN and CDR2 SVGIG (reference sequence). CDR3 residues: CAWSATPYEQYF. CDR3 nucleotides: TGTGCCTGGAGTGCGACACCCTACGAGCAGTACTTC.

Remarks on this clone: A read error may account for a junction end that differs from germline. V usage is TRBV5-1 and J usage is TRBJ2-7; 9 bases match TRBD1. This CDR3 is built from 12 residues. Germline V lookup: CDR1 SGHRS, CDR2 YFSETQ. The CDR3 sequence is CASSFRTGEQSF. The CDR3 DNA follows: TGCGCCAGCAGCTTTCGGACAGGGGAGCAGTCCTTC.

V is TRBV5-1 and J is TRBJ1-1; 7 nucleotides align to TRBD1. V trimming: 2 bases; J trimming: 3 bases; junction bases outside the gene matches: 7. Per germline, CDR1 SGHRS and CDR2 YFSETQ. The CDR3 loop spans 15 amino acids. The CDR3 sequence: CASSFQGGADTEAFF. The CDR3 DNA sequence: TGCGCCAGCAGCTTCCAAGGGGGCGCGGACACTGAAGCTTTCTTT.

By frequency, this clone is medium-sized. CDR3 amino acids: CASSAELAGAANEQFF. For the CDR3, the DNA is TGTGCCAGTAGTGCCGAACTAGCGGGAGCGGCCAATGAGCAGTTCTTC. This sequence joins TRBV19 and TRBJ2-1, with 11 bases fitting TRBD2. The CDR3 is 16 amino acids. The junction had 9 bases not matched to a gene; V was cut back by 5 bases and J by 6 bases. CDR1 LNHDA and CDR2 SQIVND come from the germline V gene (reference sequence).

This chain connects TRBV18 to TRBJ1-1, with 7 positions matching TRBD1. CDR1 is KGHSH, CDR2 LQKENI, per germline. V trimming: 3 bases; J trimming: 0 bases; junction bases outside the gene matches: 1. This CDR3 has 14 amino acids. In DNA form, the CDR3 reads TGTGCCAGCTCACCGGGACAGCTGAACACTGAAGCTTTCTTT. It codes for CASSPGQLNTEAFF.

V usage is TRBV30 and J usage is TRBJ2-5; maybe TRBD2 (5 bases). Trimming left V 8 bases short and J 4 bases short, with 17 bases between. The germline CDR1 and CDR2 sequences are GTSNPN and SVGIG (reference sequence). The CDR3 is 13 amino acids. CDR3 in DNA: TGTGCCCGGACCGAGGGAGTGTTAGAGACCCAGTACTTC. This translates into CARTEGVLETQYF.

The chain combines TRBV13 with TRBJ2-7, with TRBD2 matching 11 bases. Germline-derived CDR1 and CDR2 are PRHDT and FYEKMQ (reference sequence). The CDR3 length is 17 residues. The V segment lost 2 bases and the J segment 4 bases; nucleotides outside the gene matches: 10. This chain's CDR3 is CASSLIGRPSGRYEQYF. The DNA of the CDR3 is TGTGCCAGCAGCTTAATCGGTCGGCCTAGCGGGAGGTACGAGCAGTACTTC.

The chain uses TRBV18 and TRBJ1-5; 7 bases align to TRBD1. Germline V gene sequence: CDR1 KGHSH, CDR2 LQKENI. This CDR3 contains 15 residues. J gave up 1 base and V 0 bases, and 0 bases lay outside the gene matches. CDR3: CASSPPTGSNQPQHF. DNA of the CDR3: TGTGCCAGCTCACCACCGACAGGGAGCAATCAGCCCCAGCATTTT.

V and J are TRBV6-5 and TRBJ1-4, with 8 bases lining up with TRBD1. CDR3 size: 13 residues. Germline lookup yields CDR1 MNHEY and CDR2 SVGAGI. After removal of 5 bases from V and 8 bases from J, the junction contained 4 bases not matched to a gene. CDR3 amino acids: CASSKNRGEKLFF. The CDR3 nucleotides are TGTGCCAGCAGTAAAAACAGGGGGGAAAAACTGTTTTTT.